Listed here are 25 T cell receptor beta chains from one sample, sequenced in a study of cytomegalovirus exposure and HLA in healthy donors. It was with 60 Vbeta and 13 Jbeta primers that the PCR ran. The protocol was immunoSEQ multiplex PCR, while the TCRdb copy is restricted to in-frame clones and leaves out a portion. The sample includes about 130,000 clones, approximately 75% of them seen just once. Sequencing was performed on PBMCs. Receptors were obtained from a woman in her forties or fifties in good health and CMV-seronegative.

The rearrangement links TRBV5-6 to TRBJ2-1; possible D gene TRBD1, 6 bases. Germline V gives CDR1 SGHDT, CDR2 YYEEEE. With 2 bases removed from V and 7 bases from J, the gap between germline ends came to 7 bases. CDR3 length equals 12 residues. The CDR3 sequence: CASSFQGNEQFF. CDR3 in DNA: TGTGCCAGCAGCTTCCAGGGGAATGAGCAGTTCTTC.

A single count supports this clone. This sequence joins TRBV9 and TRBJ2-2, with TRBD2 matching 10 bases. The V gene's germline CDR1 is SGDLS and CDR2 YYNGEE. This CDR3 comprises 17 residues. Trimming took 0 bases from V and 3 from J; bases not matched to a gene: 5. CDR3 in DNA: TGTGCCAGCAGCGTAGGCTCTAGCGGGAGATACACCGGGGAGCTGTTTTTT. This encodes CASSVGSSGRYTGELFF.

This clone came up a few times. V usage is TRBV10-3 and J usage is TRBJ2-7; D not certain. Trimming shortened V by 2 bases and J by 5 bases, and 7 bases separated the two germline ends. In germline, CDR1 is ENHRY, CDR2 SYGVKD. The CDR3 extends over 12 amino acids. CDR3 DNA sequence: TGTGCCATCAGTGAGCGCGGCGACGAGCAGTACTTC. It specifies CAISERGDEQYF.

As DNA, the CDR3 is TGTGCCAGCAAACTCACAGGGGTCGGTGGCTACACCTTC. Protein product: CASKLTGVGGYTF. This sequence joins TRBV6-5 and TRBJ1-2; the match to TRBD1 covers 7 bases. The V and J ends lost 7 bases and 7 bases, in that order; junction bases with no gene match: 9. The CDR3 runs 13 residues. Germline CDR1 MNHEY, CDR2 SVGAGI.

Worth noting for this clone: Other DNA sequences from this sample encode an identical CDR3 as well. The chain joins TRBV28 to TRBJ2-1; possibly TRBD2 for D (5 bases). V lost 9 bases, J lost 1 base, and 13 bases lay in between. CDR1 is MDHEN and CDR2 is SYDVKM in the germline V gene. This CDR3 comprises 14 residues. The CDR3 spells CASGLAPSYNEQFF. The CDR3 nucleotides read TGTGCCAGTGGCCTAGCCCCATCCTACAATGAGCAGTTCTTC.

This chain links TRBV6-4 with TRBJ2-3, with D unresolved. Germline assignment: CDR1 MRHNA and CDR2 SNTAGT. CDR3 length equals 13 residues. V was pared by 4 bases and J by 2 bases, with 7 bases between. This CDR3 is CASSVHSTDTQYF. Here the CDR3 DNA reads TGTGCCAGCAGTGTACATTCCACAGATACGCAGTATTTT.

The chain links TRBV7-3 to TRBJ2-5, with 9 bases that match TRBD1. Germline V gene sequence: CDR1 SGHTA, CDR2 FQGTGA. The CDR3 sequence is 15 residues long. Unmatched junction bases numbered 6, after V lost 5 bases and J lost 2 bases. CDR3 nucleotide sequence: TGTGCCAGCAGCAACCTCGGGACAGGGCAAGAGACCCAGTACTTC. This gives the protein CASSNLGTGQETQYF.

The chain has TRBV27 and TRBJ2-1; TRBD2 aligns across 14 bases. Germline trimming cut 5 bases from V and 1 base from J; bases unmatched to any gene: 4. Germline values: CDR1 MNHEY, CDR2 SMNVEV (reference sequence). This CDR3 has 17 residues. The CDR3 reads CASSGTSGRLSYNEQFF. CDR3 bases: TGTGCCAGCAGTGGGACTAGCGGGAGACTTTCCTACAATGAGCAGTTCTTC.

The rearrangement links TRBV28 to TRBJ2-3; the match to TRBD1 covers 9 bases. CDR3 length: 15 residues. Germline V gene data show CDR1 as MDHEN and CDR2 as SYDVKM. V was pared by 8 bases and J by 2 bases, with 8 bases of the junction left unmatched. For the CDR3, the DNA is TGTGCCAGCCTCCCCCCACAGGGGGCCACAGATACGCAGTATTTT. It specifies CASLPPQGATDTQYF.

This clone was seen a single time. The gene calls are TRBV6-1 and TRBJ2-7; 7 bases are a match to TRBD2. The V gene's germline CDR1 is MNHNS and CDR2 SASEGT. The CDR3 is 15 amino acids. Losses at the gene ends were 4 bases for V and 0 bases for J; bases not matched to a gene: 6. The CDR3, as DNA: TGTGCCAGCAGTGTGGGAGGGGATGCCTCCTACGAGCAGTACTTC. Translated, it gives CASSVGGDASYEQYF.

Here the CDR3 reads CASSYSRRLRGPPHF. The CDR3 DNA is TGTGCCAGCAGTTACAGTAGGAGATTGCGGGGACCTCCGCATTTT. This chain uses TRBV6-7 with TRBJ1-5, with D tentatively TRBD1 (5 bases). TRBV6-7 is an open reading frame, and its role is uncertain. V lost 2 bases, J lost 15 bases, and 23 bases lay in between. The CDR3 totals 15 residues.

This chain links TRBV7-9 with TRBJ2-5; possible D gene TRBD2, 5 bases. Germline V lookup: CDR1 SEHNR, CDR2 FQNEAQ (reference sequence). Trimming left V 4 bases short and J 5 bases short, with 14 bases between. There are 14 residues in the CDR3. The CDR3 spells CASSSLGIGETQYF. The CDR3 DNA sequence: TGTGCCAGCAGCTCTCTCGGGATAGGGGAGACCCAGTACTTC.

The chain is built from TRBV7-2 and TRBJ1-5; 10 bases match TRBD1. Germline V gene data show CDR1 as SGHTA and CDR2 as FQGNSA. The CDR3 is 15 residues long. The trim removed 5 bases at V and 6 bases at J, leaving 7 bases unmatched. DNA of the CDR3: TGTGCCAGCAGCGGTGGACAGGGGGGGCTTCAGCCCCAGCATTTT. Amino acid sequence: CASSGGQGGLQPQHF.

As DNA, the CDR3 is TGTGCCATCAGCTTATCAGGGGTCGGTCAGCCCCAGCATTTT. The encoded protein is CAISLSGVGQPQHF. The J gene is TRBJ1-5, the V gene TRBV10-3, with D maybe TRBD1 (6 bases). Trimming stripped 6 bases from V and 6 bases from J, with 15 bases between. Germline assignment: CDR1 ENHRY and CDR2 SYGVKD. The CDR3 is 14 residues long.

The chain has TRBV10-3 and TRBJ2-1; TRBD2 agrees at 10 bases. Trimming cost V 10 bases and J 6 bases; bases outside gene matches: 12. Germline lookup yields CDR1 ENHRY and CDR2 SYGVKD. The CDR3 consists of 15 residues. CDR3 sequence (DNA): TGTGCCACCTTTAGTTCGGGACTAGCGAGCAATGAGCAGTTCTTC. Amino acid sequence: CATFSSGLASNEQFF.

The CDR3 reads CASSLATTGRGSGFSYEQYF. In DNA, the CDR3 is TGCGCCAGCAGCTTGGCCACGACAGGTCGGGGTAGCGGGTTCTCCTACGAGCAGTACTTC. The J gene is TRBJ2-7, the V gene TRBV5-1; maybe TRBD2 (7 bases). Trimming removed 0 bases at V and 0 bases at J, with 25 bases between. CDR3 length: 20 amino acids. CDR1 and CDR2 from the germline V gene are SGHRS and YFSETQ.

The CDR3 DNA reads as TGTGCCAGCTCACCACCGAACTCGATGCACCGCTCTGGGGCCAACGTCCTGACTTTC. Encoded protein: CASSPPNSMHRSGANVLTF. This sequence joins TRBV18 and TRBJ2-6; D unclear. Between the trimmed V and J ends, which lost 0 bases and 0 bases, there was a span of 15 bases. Germline V CDR1 and CDR2: KGHSH, LQKENI. CDR3 length: 19 residues. Supplemented by reference TRBV18 and TRBJ2-6, the full variable domain reads NAGVMQNPRHLVRRRGQEARLRCSPMKGHSHVYWYRQLPEEGLKFMVYLQKENIIDESGMPKERFSAEFPKEGPSILRIQQVVRGDSAAYFCASSPPNSMHRSGANVLTFGAGSRLTVL.

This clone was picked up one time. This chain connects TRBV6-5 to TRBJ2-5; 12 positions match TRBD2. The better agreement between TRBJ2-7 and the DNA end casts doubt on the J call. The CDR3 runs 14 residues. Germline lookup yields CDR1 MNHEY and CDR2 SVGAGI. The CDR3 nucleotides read TGTGCCAGCAGCCTAGCGGGAGGGCCCTACGAGCAGTACTTC. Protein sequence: CASSLAGGPYEQYF.

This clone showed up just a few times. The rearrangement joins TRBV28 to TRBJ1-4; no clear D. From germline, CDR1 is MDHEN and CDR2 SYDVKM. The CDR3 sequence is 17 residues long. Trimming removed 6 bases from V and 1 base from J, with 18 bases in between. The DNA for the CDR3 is TGTGCCAGCAGCCCACCGCATAACAGACAAACTAATGAAAAACTGTTTTTT. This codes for CASSPPHNRQTNEKLFF.

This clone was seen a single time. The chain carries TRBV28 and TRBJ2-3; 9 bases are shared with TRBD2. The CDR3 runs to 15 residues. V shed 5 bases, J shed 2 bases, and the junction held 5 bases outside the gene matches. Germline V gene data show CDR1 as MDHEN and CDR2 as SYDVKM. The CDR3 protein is CASSSSGRNTDTQYF. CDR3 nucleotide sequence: TGTGCCAGCAGTAGTAGCGGGAGAAACACAGATACGCAGTATTTT.

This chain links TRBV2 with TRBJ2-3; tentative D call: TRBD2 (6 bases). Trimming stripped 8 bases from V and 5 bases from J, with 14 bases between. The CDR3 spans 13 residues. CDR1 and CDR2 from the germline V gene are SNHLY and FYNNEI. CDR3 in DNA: TGTGCCAGCTATACGGGAGTTAAAGATACGCAGTATTTT. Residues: CASYTGVKDTQYF.

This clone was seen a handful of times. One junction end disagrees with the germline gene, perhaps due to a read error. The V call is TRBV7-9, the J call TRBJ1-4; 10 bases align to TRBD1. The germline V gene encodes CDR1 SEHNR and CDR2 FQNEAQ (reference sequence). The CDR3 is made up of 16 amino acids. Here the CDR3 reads CSSSSGTGVPNEKLFF. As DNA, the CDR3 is TGTTCCAGCAGCTCCGGGACAGGGGTGCCTAATGAAAAACTGTTTTTT. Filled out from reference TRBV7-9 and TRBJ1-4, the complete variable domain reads DTGVSQNPRHKITKRGQNVTFRCDPISEHNRLYWYRQTLGQGPEFLTYFQNEAQLEKSRLLSDRFSAERPKGSFSTLEIQRTEQGDSAMYLCSSSSGTGVPNEKLFFGSGTQLSVL.

CDR3 bases: TGTGCCAGCAGTGGTGTGGGGCCTACAGATACGCAGTATTTT. Its protein product is CASSGVGPTDTQYF. The V and J genes are TRBV7-8 and TRBJ2-3; perhaps TRBD1 as D (5 bases). CDR1 is SGHVS and CDR2 is FQNEAQ in the germline V gene. The CDR3 runs to 14 residues. Trimming took off 6 bases at V and 3 bases at J, with 13 bases between the two ends.

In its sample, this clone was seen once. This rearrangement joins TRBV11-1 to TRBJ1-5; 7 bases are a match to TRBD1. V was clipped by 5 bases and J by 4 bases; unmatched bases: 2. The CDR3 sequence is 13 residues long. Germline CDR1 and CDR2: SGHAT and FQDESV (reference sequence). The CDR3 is CASSPGQNQPQHF. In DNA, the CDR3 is TGTGCCAGCAGCCCGGGACAGAATCAGCCCCAGCATTTT.

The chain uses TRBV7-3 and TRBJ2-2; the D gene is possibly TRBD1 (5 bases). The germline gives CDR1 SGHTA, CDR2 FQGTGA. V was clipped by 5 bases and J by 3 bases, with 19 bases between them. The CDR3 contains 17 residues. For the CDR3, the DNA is TGTGCCAGCAGCCCCTCTGCTAGGGGAAAGGACACCGGGGAGCTGTTTTTT. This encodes CASSPSARGKDTGELFF. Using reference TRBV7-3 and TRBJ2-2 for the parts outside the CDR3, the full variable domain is GAGVSQTPSNKVTEKGKYVELRCDPISGHTALYWYRQSLGQGPEFLIYFQGTGAADDSGLPNDRFFAVRPEGSVSTLKIQRTERGDSAVYLCASSPSARGKDTGELFFGEGSRLTVL.